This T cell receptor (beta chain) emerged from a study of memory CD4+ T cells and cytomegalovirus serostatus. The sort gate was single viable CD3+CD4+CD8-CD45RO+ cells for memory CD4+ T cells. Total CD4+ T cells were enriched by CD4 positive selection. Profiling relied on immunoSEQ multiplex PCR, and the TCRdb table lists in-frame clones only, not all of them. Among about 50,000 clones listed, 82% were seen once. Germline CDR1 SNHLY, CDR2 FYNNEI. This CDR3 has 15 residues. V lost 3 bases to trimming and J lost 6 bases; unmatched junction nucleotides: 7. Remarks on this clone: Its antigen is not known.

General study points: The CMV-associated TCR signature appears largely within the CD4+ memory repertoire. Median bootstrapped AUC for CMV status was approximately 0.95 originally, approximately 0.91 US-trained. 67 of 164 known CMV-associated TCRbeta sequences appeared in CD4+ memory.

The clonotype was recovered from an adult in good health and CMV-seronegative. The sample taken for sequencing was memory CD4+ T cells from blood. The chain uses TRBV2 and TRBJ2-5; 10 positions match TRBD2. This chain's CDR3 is CASSESGGAVKTQYF. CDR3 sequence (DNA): TGTGCCAGCAGTGAGAGCGGGGGGGCCGTAAAGACCCAGTACTTC. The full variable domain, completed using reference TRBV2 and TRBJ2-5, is EPEVTQTPSHQVTQMGQEVILRCVPISNHLYFYWYRQILGQKVEFLVSFYNNEISEKSEIFDDQFSVERPDGSNFTLKIRSTKLEDSAMYFCASSESGGAVKTQYFGPGTRLLVL.